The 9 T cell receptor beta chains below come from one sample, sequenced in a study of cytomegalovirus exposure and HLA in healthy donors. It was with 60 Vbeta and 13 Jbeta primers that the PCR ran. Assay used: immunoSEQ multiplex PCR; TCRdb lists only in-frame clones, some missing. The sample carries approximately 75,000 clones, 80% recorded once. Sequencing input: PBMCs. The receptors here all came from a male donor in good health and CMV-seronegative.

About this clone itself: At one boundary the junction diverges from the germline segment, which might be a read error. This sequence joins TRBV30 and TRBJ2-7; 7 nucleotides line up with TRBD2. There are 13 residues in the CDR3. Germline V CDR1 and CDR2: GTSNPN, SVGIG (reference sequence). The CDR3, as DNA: TGTGCCTGGAGTGTTCCCCCTAGTTTGCGGGAGAACTTC. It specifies CAWSVPPSLRENF.

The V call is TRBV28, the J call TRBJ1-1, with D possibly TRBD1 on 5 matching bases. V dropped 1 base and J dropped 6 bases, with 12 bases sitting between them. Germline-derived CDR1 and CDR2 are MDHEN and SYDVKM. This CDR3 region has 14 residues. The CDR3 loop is CASSLSGLGPEAFF. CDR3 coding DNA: TGTGCCAGCAGTTTATCGGGACTTGGACCTGAAGCTTTCTTT.

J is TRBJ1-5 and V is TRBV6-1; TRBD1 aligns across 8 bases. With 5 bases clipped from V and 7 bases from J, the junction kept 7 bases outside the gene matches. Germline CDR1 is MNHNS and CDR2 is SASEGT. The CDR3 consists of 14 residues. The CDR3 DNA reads TGTGCCAGCAGTAGCCAGGGGGCTCGGCAGCCCCAGCATTTT. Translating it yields CASSSQGARQPQHF.

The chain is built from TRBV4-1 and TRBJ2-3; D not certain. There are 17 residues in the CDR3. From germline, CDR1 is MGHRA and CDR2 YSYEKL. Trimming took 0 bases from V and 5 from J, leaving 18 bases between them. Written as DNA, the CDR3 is TGCGCCAGCAGCCAAGATCGGTTTGGCCGGCAGGTAGATACGCAGTATTTT. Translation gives CASSQDRFGRQVDTQYF.

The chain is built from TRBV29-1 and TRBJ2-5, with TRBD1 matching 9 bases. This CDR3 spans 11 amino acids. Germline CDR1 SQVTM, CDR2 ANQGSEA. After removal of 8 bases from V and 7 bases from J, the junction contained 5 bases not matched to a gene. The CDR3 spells CSIQTGGTQYF. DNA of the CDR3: TGCAGCATCCAGACAGGGGGGACCCAGTACTTC.

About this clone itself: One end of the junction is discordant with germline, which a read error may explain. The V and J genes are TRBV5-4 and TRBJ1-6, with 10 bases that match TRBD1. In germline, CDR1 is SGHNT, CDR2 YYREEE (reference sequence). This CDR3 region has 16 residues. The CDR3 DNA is TGTGCCAGCAGCTTGTGGACAGGGGGTACCAATTCACCCCTCAACTTT. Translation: CASSLWTGGTNSPLNF.

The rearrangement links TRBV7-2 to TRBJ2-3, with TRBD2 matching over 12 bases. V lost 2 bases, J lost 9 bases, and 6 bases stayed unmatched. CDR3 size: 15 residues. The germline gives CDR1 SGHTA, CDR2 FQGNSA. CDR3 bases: TGTGCCAGCAGCTTACCTCTAGCGGGGGGGATAACGCAGTATTTT. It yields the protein CASSLPLAGGITQYF. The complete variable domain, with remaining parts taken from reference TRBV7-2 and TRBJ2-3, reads GAGVSQSPSNKVTEKGKDVELRCDPISGHTALYWYRQSLGQGLEFLIYFQGNSAPDKSGLPSDRFSAERTGGSVSTLTIQRTQQEDSAVYLCASSLPLAGGITQYFGPGTRLTVL.

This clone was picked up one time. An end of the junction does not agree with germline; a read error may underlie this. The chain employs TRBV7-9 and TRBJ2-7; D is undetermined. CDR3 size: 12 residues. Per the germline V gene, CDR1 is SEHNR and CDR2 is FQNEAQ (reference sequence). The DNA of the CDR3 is TGTTCCAGCAGCTTGCGGAACTACGAGCAGTACTTC. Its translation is CSSSLRNYEQYF. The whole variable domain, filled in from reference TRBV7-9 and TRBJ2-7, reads DTGVSQNPRHKITKRGQNVTFRCDPISEHNRLYWYRQTLGQGPEFLTYFQNEAQLEKSRLLSDRFSAERPKGSFSTLEIQRTEQGDSAMYLCSSSLRNYEQYFGPGTRLTVT.

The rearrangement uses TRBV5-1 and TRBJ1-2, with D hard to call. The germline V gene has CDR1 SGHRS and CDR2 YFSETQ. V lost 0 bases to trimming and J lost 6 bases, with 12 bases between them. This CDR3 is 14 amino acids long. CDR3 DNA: TGCGCCAGCAGCTTGGGCGGCAGAGAAAATGGCTACACCTTC. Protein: CASSLGGRENGYTF.